These 18 T cell receptor beta chains share one sample of origin, sequenced in a study of cytomegalovirus exposure and HLA in healthy donors. Libraries were prepared by immunoSEQ multiplex PCR; TCRdb keeps only in-frame clonotypes and omits some of them. Of roughly 130,000 clones listed, 85% to 90% are singletons. The sample consisted of PBMCs. The source is a woman aged 18-29 years in good health and CMV-seropositive.

The genes are TRBV30 and TRBJ1-6; no reliable D call. The CDR3 totals 17 residues. Deletions cut 4 bases from V and 1 base from J, with 17 bases between. Germline V gene lookup returns CDR1 GTSNPN and CDR2 SVGIG (reference sequence). DNA of the CDR3: TGTGCCTGGAAGGAACGGCCCGGGGTTTCCTATAATTCACCCCTCCACTTT. It yields the protein CAWKERPGVSYNSPLHF.

V usage is TRBV5-1 and J usage is TRBJ1-4, with 7 bases lining up with TRBD1. The germline CDR1 and CDR2 sequences are SGHRS and YFSETQ. This CDR3 spans 13 amino acids. Trimming at V came to 5 bases and at J to 8 bases, leaving 6 bases not matched to a gene. The CDR3, as DNA: TGCGCCAGCAGGACGACAGGGACCGAAAAACTGTTTTTT. Protein product: CASRTTGTEKLFF.

The gene calls are TRBV10-1 and TRBJ1-6; 7 bases are a match to TRBD1. The V gene's germline CDR1 is WNHNN and CDR2 SYGVQD (reference sequence). CDR3 size: 16 residues. The trim removed 3 bases at V and 10 bases at J, leaving 12 bases unmatched. CDR3 nucleotide sequence: TGCGCCAGCAGTGATGGGGAAGACAAGGGGGCCTCACCCCTCCACTTT. This translates into CASSDGEDKGASPLHF.

V usage is TRBV5-1 and J usage is TRBJ2-5, with D uncertain. Germline V gene sequence: CDR1 SGHRS, CDR2 YFSETQ. This CDR3 is built from 14 residues. Trimming left V 6 bases short and J 4 bases short, with 16 bases between. CDR3 residues: CASKTSTIGETQYF. In DNA form, the CDR3 reads TGCGCCAGCAAAACCTCTACCATTGGAGAGACCCAGTACTTC.

This chain joins TRBV15 and TRBJ2-3; 8 bases map to TRBD2. Germline CDR1 LNHNV, CDR2 YYDKDF (reference sequence). CDR3 size: 20 residues. Trimming removed 2 bases from V and 2 bases from J; junction bases left unmatched: 18. CDR3 sequence reads: CATSRFTLHRAGAYTDTQYF. DNA of the CDR3: TGTGCCACCAGCAGATTCACCCTCCACCGAGCGGGGGCCTACACAGATACGCAGTATTTT.

This chain joins TRBV5-4 and TRBJ1-5; weak D call: TRBD1 (6 bases). CDR1 is SGHNT, CDR2 YYREEE, per germline (reference sequence). The CDR3 totals 16 residues. Trimming pared 4 bases from V and 0 bases from J, leaving 14 bases between. The DNA for the CDR3 is TGTGCCAGCAGCGCCGGGGGGGCCGGTAGCAATCAGCCCCAGCATTTT. Translated, it gives CASSAGGAGSNQPQHF. Looking up the rest from reference TRBV5-4 and TRBJ1-5 gives the full variable domain: ETGVTQSPTHLIKTRGQQVTLRCSSQSGHNTVSWYQQALGQGPQFIFQYYREEENGRGNFPPRFSGLQFPNYSSELNVNALELDDSALYLCASSAGGAGSNQPQHFGDGTRLSIL.

This clone was detected a few times. The chain employs TRBV19 and TRBJ1-2; TRBD1 matches at 8 bases. CDR3 length equals 15 residues. V shed 4 bases, J shed 0 bases, and the junction held 4 bases outside the gene matches. CDR1 is LNHDA and CDR2 is SQIVND in the germline V gene (reference sequence). CDR3 nucleotides: TGTGCCAGTAGTACCCAGGGGGCCCCTAACTATGGCTACACCTTC. This codes for CASSTQGAPNYGYTF.

The chain joins TRBV19 to TRBJ2-5, with unresolved D. The V gene's germline CDR1 is LNHDA and CDR2 SQIVND (reference sequence). This CDR3 is 13 amino acids long. The V gene lost 7 bases and the J gene lost 5 bases, with 14 bases spanning the gap. This chain's CDR3 is CASNRRGGETQYF. The DNA for the CDR3 is TGTGCCAGTAACCGTCGAGGCGGTGAGACCCAGTACTTC.

The chain carries TRBV5-6 and TRBJ2-7; the D gene is possibly TRBD1 (6 bases). From germline, CDR1 is SGHDT and CDR2 YYEEEE. Deletions cut 2 bases from V and 6 bases from J, with 9 bases between. The CDR3 covers 12 residues. Here the CDR3 reads CASSFYRAEQYF. The DNA of the CDR3 is TGTGCCAGCAGCTTTTACAGGGCCGAGCAGTACTTC.

The V call is TRBV6-5, the J call TRBJ2-3; 11 nucleotides line up with TRBD1. The trim removed 4 bases at V and 9 bases at J, leaving 3 bases unmatched. The CDR3 sequence is 13 residues long. Germline values: CDR1 MNHEY, CDR2 SVGAGI. CDR3 loop: CASSLGTGGTQYF. Here the CDR3 DNA reads TGTGCCAGCAGTTTGGGGACAGGGGGGACGCAGTATTTT.

The V call is TRBV27, the J call TRBJ1-5; possibly TRBD1 for D (5 bases). Trimming left V 2 bases short and J 6 bases short, with 11 bases between. Germline V gives CDR1 MNHEY, CDR2 SMNVEV (reference sequence). The CDR3 is made up of 14 amino acids. CDR3 loop: CASSLGGVGQPQHF. The CDR3 DNA reads TGTGCCAGCAGTTTAGGGGGGGTAGGTCAGCCCCAGCATTTT.

The chain employs TRBV29-1 and TRBJ2-7; 11 bases are shared with TRBD2. Germline CDR1 reads SQVTM; CDR2 reads ANQGSEA. This CDR3 spans 19 amino acids. Losses at the gene ends were 4 bases for V and 7 bases for J; bases not matched to a gene: 24. CDR3 amino acids: CSVADDPPSGGLSKEEQYF. CDR3 DNA: TGCAGCGTTGCAGATGATCCCCCTAGCGGGGGGCTCTCAAAGGAAGAGCAGTACTTC.

The V and J genes are TRBV4-2 and TRBJ1-5; 9 nucleotides agree with TRBD1. The CDR3 spans 16 residues. V gave up 4 bases and J gave up 5 bases; unmatched junction bases: 9. Germline lookup yields CDR1 LGHNA and CDR2 YNFKEQ. Here the CDR3 reads CASSPLGQGGHQPQHF. The CDR3 DNA reads as TGTGCCAGCAGCCCGCTGGGACAGGGTGGGCATCAGCCCCAGCATTTT.

The J gene is TRBJ2-5, the V gene TRBV27; 7 bases fit TRBD1. The germline gives CDR1 MNHEY, CDR2 SMNVEV (reference sequence). J gave up 5 bases and V 5 bases, and 5 bases lay outside the gene matches. This CDR3 spans 13 amino acids. The CDR3 loop is CASSRTGDETQYF. Here the CDR3 DNA reads TGTGCCAGCAGTAGAACAGGGGATGAGACCCAGTACTTC.

The V gene is TRBV6-6, the J gene TRBJ2-1; D may be TRBD1 (6 bases). This CDR3 is 15 amino acids long. Per the germline V gene, CDR1 is MNHNY and CDR2 is SVGAGI (reference sequence). With 1 base removed from V and 7 bases from J, the gap between germline ends came to 14 bases. The CDR3 region has the DNA TGTGCCAGCAGTTACTGGGCAGGGGAACGGAATGAGCAGTTCTTC. It specifies CASSYWAGERNEQFF.

The chain links TRBV7-9 to TRBJ1-2, with 12 bases identical to TRBD1. Trimming cost V 5 bases and J 6 bases; bases outside gene matches: 7. The CDR3 is 15 amino acids. Looked up from germline, CDR1 is SEHNR and CDR2 is FQNEAQ (reference sequence). The CDR3 coding sequence is TGTGCCAGCAGCGGATCCGGGACAGGGGGCAATGGCTACACCTTC. This encodes CASSGSGTGGNGYTF. Filled out from reference TRBV7-9 and TRBJ1-2, the complete variable domain reads DTGVSQNPRHKITKRGQNVTFRCDPISEHNRLYWYRQTLGQGPEFLTYFQNEAQLEKSRLLSDRFSAERPKGSFSTLEIQRTEQGDSAMYLCASSGSGTGGNGYTFGSGTRLTVV.

This chain connects TRBV10-3 to TRBJ2-2, with 9 bases fitting TRBD1. Germline V gene data show CDR1 as ENHRY and CDR2 as SYGVKD. After removal of 2 bases from V and 2 bases from J, the junction contained 6 bases not matched to a gene. This CDR3 is 17 amino acids long. The CDR3 spells CAISENRDRVNTGELFF. The CDR3 DNA follows: TGTGCCATCAGTGAGAACCGGGACAGGGTTAACACCGGGGAGCTGTTTTTT.

The chain employs TRBV6-6 and TRBJ2-3; D remains ambiguous. V was pared by 0 bases and J by 2 bases, with 12 bases between. The CDR3 is made up of 16 amino acids. Per germline, CDR1 MNHNY and CDR2 SVGAGI (reference sequence). As DNA, the CDR3 is TGTGCCAGCAGTTACTCCCCCGCCGAAGCCACAGATACGCAGTATTTT. This translates into CASSYSPAEATDTQYF.